This TCR beta chain was sequenced for a study of blood T cells in healthy people across ages (dated by TCRdb to the mid-2010s). Study-wide context: In model experiments, roughly one uniquely barcoded TCR beta cDNA molecule per two T cells was captured by template switching. The study measured age-related changes in TCR beta repertoire diversity using deep sequencing normalized with unique cDNA molecular identifiers. Four age groups were formed from the donors: young (average 16 years), middle-aged (approximately 41), aged (62) and long-lived (about 80). To avoid experimental bias, donors of different ages were distributed randomly across sequencing lanes. For two donors (one aged 18 to 30 and one aged 80 or older), the study analyzed two additional independent replicas of 1 million unique cDNA reads from the same blood draw.

Results and caveats for the whole study, not just this receptor: The percentage of naive T cells measured by flow cytometry correlated strongly with observed TCR beta diversity. Donor CMV infection status was unknown, potentially confounding age-related changes in expanded clonotypes. Because profiling used bulk unsorted PBMCs, naive and antigen-experienced compartments could not be compared conclusively. Compared with the aged group, the long-lived group had more naive CD4+ T cells, fewer expanded clones and increased TCR diversity, a pattern suggesting age selection. Total diversity estimates from one million sequenced T cells were considered lower bounds and underestimates. Observed TCR beta diversity per million T cells fell roughly linearly with age, and a significant reduction was already apparent by age around 44.

The junction shows trimming of 5 bases on V and 5 bases on J, and the gene matches do not reach 9 bases of it. According to the germline V gene (reference sequence), CDR1 reads MNHNY and CDR2 reads SVGAGI. The CDR3 runs 15 residues from the cysteine to the phenylalanine. Of all the DNA, just the CDR3 is kept, 45 bases in frame from base 1. Donors were 30 to 45 systemically healthy Caucasian individuals from Russia aged roughly 6 to 95 years. Approximately 9 milliliters of peripheral blood were collected from each donor into EDTA-treated Vacutainer tubes. Ficoll-Paque density-gradient centrifugation was used to isolate PBMCs, with at least 7 million per sample. Trizol reagent was used to extract total RNA from the PBMCs, yielding at least 6 micrograms per sample. For every donor, an aliquot of PBMCs went through flow cytometry to measure the percentages of naive CD45RAhigh/CD27high T cells. Library preparation used 5' RACE. TCRdb names Illumina HiSeq 2500 as the instrument used. A second PCR of about 7 to 12 cycles was run with a J-beta primer mix and a sample-barcoded 5' primer. A unique molecular identifier was introduced onto each TCR beta cDNA molecule by a template-switch 5' adaptor carrying 12 random nucleotides. Each sample yielded at least 3 million CDR3-containing paired-end reads. The Mint cDNA synthesis kit, primed by a TRBC-specific oligonucleotide, was used to synthesize first-strand cDNA from all RNA. Following uracil-DNA glycosylase treatment, a first 18-cycle PCR with universal primers M1SS and BC2_uni_R was performed on all cDNA. As for the original processing: For normalization, 1 million high-quality reads, each with a distinct molecular identifier, were randomly selected from each sample. Instead of being binned into consensus sequences, reads that shared molecular identifiers were thrown out. MiTCR, run with a Q25 quality threshold and the strictest error-elimination algorithm, handled CDR3 identification, clonotype clustering and error correction. Lower-bound total TCR beta diversity was estimated with a nonparametric unseen species model using Euler transformation. TCRdb ran its own pipeline on the public reads, namely fastp trimming at Q25 and MiXCR clone calling, and kept in-frame beta chains. All rows with the same CDR3 protein become a single entry with the most common DNA and genes. V and J calls and clone size were set by TCRdb, not the authors. In this sample the table shows 1.5 million to 2 million distinct CDR3 sequences, 28% of which occur a single time. In total, the top ten clones hold 7.7% of the sample.

Of note for this clonotype: Its binding antigen is unknown. A much larger clone is a single base away; this may be a read error.

The source material was blood. This TCR derives from a woman aged 25 to 39 in good health. This chain joins TRBV6-6 to TRBJ2-3; 8 bases in the junction line up with TRBD1. The DNA sequence follows: TGTGCCAGCAGTCAGGCAGGGGGCGGAGGAGATACGCAGTATTTT. This codes for CASSQAGGGGDTQYF.